The 20 T cell receptor beta chains reported below all come from one sample, sequenced in a study of T cells in localized non-small cell lung cancer. Produced via immunoSEQ multiplex PCR; TCRdb's table is partial and in-frame only. Of under 50,000 clones in the sample, roughly 85% were seen once. Material: peripheral blood mononuclear cells, obtained before any cancer treatment. These receptors were collected from a male donor aged 60 or over with stage II lung adenocarcinoma.

V and J are TRBV11-2 and TRBJ2-6; D unresolved. Germline lookup yields CDR1 SGHAT and CDR2 FQNNGV. This CDR3 has 16 residues. Trimming left V 3 bases short and J 4 bases short, with 13 bases between. This CDR3 is CASSFRRWVGANVLTF. Written as DNA, the CDR3 is TGTGCCAGCAGCTTCCGCCGGTGGGTCGGGGCCAACGTCCTGACTTTC. The full variable domain, in which reference TRBV11-2 and TRBJ2-6 provide the parts outside the CDR3, is EAGVAQSPRYKIIEKRQSVAFWCNPISGHATLYWYQQILGQGPKLLIQFQNNGVVDDSQLPKDRFSAERLKGVDSTLKIQPAKLEDSAVYLCASSFRRWVGANVLTFGAGSRLTVL.

The chain recombines TRBV5-1 with TRBJ1-1, with D possibly TRBD1 on 5 matching bases. Trimming pared 3 bases from V and 5 bases from J, leaving 14 bases between. Germline V gives CDR1 SGHRS, CDR2 YFSETQ. The CDR3 is made up of 14 amino acids. CDR3 in DNA: TGCGCCAGCAGCTCAGGGAGGCTAGGGACTGAAGCTTTCTTT. This codes for CASSSGRLGTEAFF.

The V and J genes are TRBV11-3 and TRBJ1-1; D is ambiguous. The CDR3 loop spans 13 amino acids. Germline CDR1 reads SGHNT; CDR2 reads YENEEA. V was shortened by 6 bases and J by 3 bases, with 11 bases between the two germline ends. Here the CDR3 reads CASSLSPDTEAFF. CDR3 DNA sequence: TGTGCCAGCAGTCTATCTCCGGACACTGAAGCTTTCTTT.

The chain combines TRBV18 with TRBJ2-2; possible D gene TRBD1, 7 bases. The CDR3 runs to 16 residues. Looked up from germline, CDR1 is KGHSH and CDR2 is LQKENI. V dropped 3 bases and J dropped 4 bases, with 15 bases sitting between them. DNA for the CDR3: TGTGCCAGCTCACCTCAACACAGGGGAGGCACCGGGGAGCTGTTTTTT. Translated, it gives CASSPQHRGGTGELFF.

The gene calls are TRBV6-1 and TRBJ1-5; D gene unclear. This CDR3 contains 13 residues. Germline values: CDR1 MNHNS, CDR2 SASEGT. The V and J ends lost 6 bases and 3 bases respectively, with 9 bases between them. The CDR3 sequence is CASSTGFNQPQHF. CDR3 DNA: TGTGCCAGCAGCACCGGGTTCAATCAGCCCCAGCATTTT.

Only one count was recorded for this clone. The chain couples TRBV7-2 to TRBJ2-2; 7 nucleotides align to TRBD2. The CDR3 length is 14 residues. V trimming: 6 bases; J trimming: 7 bases; junction bases outside the gene matches: 8. The germline V gene has CDR1 SGHTA and CDR2 FQGNSA. CDR3 loop: CASRYSGQSGELFF. Written as DNA, the CDR3 is TGTGCCAGCAGATATAGCGGGCAGAGCGGGGAGCTGTTTTTT.

This chain connects TRBV29-1 to TRBJ1-5; the match to TRBD1 covers 8 bases. The CDR3 is 13 residues long. Per the germline V gene, CDR1 is SQVTM and CDR2 is ANQGSEA. V trimming: 6 bases; J trimming: 2 bases; junction bases outside the gene matches: 3. As DNA, the CDR3 is TGCAGCGTCGCGACAGGGGGCAATCAGCCCCAGCATTTT. Its protein product is CSVATGGNQPQHF.

The J gene is TRBJ1-5, the V gene TRBV6-1, with D perhaps TRBD1 (6 bases). In germline, CDR1 is MNHNS, CDR2 SASEGT. The length of the CDR3 is 15 residues. V was clipped by 6 bases and J by 6 bases, with 18 bases between them. CDR3 region: CASSPISGGGQPQHF. The CDR3 DNA sequence: TGTGCCAGCAGCCCTATTTCGGGGGGCGGTCAGCCCCAGCATTTT.

The genes are TRBV28 and TRBJ1-5, with a weak D call TRBD1 (5 bases). Looked up from germline, CDR1 is MDHEN and CDR2 is SYDVKM. There are 15 residues in the CDR3. V gave up 8 bases and J gave up 2 bases, with 16 bases separating them. CDR3 sequence (DNA): TGTGCCAGCCGACGGGGGGTTTACGGCAATCAGCCCCAGCATTTT. It specifies CASRRGVYGNQPQHF. Looking up the rest from reference TRBV28 and TRBJ1-5 gives the full variable domain: DVKVTQSSRYLVKRTGEKVFLECVQDMDHENMFWYRQDPGLGLRLIYFSYDVKMKEKGDIPEGYSVSREKKERFSLILESASTNQTSMYLCASRRGVYGNQPQHFGDGTRLSIL.

This sequence joins TRBV6-1 and TRBJ2-2; 8 bases match TRBD1. CDR1 and CDR2 from the germline V gene are MNHNS and SASEGT. V was pared by 8 bases and J by 5 bases, with 7 bases of the junction left unmatched. The CDR3 runs 14 residues. Here the CDR3 DNA reads TGTGCCAGCCAAGACAGGGGAGCAACCGGGGAGCTGTTTTTT. As protein: CASQDRGATGELFF.

CDR3 in DNA: TGTGCCAGCAGCCGGGACAGCCTTATGAACACTGAAGCTTTCTTT. Translation gives CASSRDSLMNTEAFF. The chain employs TRBV7-3 and TRBJ1-1, with TRBD1 matching over 7 bases. The CDR3 is 15 amino acids. The V segment lost 5 bases and the J segment 0 bases; nucleotides outside the gene matches: 6. Germline V CDR1 and CDR2: SGHTA, FQGTGA.

The chain recombines TRBV5-6 with TRBJ1-4; D is unresolved. The CDR3 is 14 amino acids. Germline V gene sequence: CDR1 SGHDT, CDR2 YYEEEE. Trimming pared 0 bases from V and 11 bases from J, leaving 14 bases between. CDR3 in DNA: TGTGCCAGCAGCTTGGGAGGGAAGGAAGAGAAACTGTTTTTT. This translates into CASSLGGKEEKLFF.

The rearrangement joins TRBV12-5 to TRBJ2-5, with 8 bases matching TRBD1. Germline CDR1 is LGHNT and CDR2 is FRNRAP. The CDR3 runs to 13 residues. Trimming cost V 7 bases and J 4 bases; bases outside gene matches: 5. The CDR3 DNA reads as TGTGCTAGTGCCCGGACAGGGATAGAGACCCAGTACTTC. Translated: CASARTGIETQYF.

This chain links TRBV15 with TRBJ1-4; D is perhaps TRBD1 (5 bases). The CDR3 is 15 residues long. Trimming removed 6 bases at V and 8 bases at J, with 19 bases between. Germline-derived CDR1 and CDR2 are LNHNV and YYDKDF (reference sequence). DNA of the CDR3: TGTGCCACCAGTCAGGTCCGAGGGGCTGGGGAAAAACTGTTTTTT. Its protein product is CATSQVRGAGEKLFF.

The genes are TRBV18 and TRBJ1-1; no firm D call. Germline V gene sequence: CDR1 KGHSH, CDR2 LQKENI. The germline V and J ends were trimmed by 5 bases and 4 bases, with 14 bases remaining between them. This CDR3 has 14 amino acids. The CDR3 loop reads CASSESASGTEAFF. The CDR3 DNA is TGTGCCAGCTCAGAGTCAGCCTCAGGCACTGAAGCTTTCTTT.

The chain combines TRBV6-5 with TRBJ2-7; 7 bases map to TRBD1. J gave up 7 bases and V 2 bases, and 5 bases lay outside the gene matches. The CDR3 sequence is 13 residues long. CDR1 and CDR2 from the germline V gene are MNHEY and SVGAGI. The CDR3 region is CASSYPGTAEQYF. Here the CDR3 DNA reads TGTGCCAGCAGTTACCCCGGGACAGCAGAGCAGTACTTC.

The chain joins TRBV6-5 to TRBJ1-2, with D possibly matching TRBD1 (5 bases). The CDR3 totals 14 residues. V dropped 5 bases and J dropped 4 bases, with 14 bases sitting between them. The germline gives CDR1 MNHEY, CDR2 SVGAGI. For the CDR3, the DNA is TGTGCCAGCAGTCCCGCGGGGGAGACCTATGGCTACACCTTC. Protein product: CASSPAGETYGYTF.

This rearrangement joins TRBV9 to TRBJ1-6; unclear D gene. V was pared by 4 bases and J by 7 bases, with 6 bases between. The CDR3 length is 12 residues. CDR1 and CDR2 (germline): SGDLS, YYNGEE. The DNA for the CDR3 is TGTGCCAGCAGCACCAGAAATTCACCCCTCCACTTT. It translates to CASSTRNSPLHF. Combining the CDR3 with reference TRBV9 and TRBJ1-6 gives the whole variable domain DSGVTQTPKHLITATGQRVTLRCSPRSGDLSVYWYQQSLDQGLQFLIQYYNGEERAKGNILERFSAQQFPDLHSELNLSSLELGDSALYFCASSTRNSPLHFGNGTRLTVT.

V and J are TRBV7-9 and TRBJ1-3; D perhaps matches TRBD1 (6 bases). CDR1 SEHNR and CDR2 FQNEAQ come from the germline V gene (reference sequence). Trimming took off 6 bases at V and 1 base at J, with 19 bases between the two ends. The CDR3 consists of 17 residues. The CDR3 is CASRYLRDTRSGNTIYF. The DNA for the CDR3 is TGTGCCAGCAGGTATCTTAGGGACACCAGGTCTGGAAACACCATATATTTT.

This sequence joins TRBV6-5 and TRBJ1-2; D is uncertain. V lost 2 bases and J lost 2, with 12 bases in between. The CDR3 loop spans 15 amino acids. CDR1 and CDR2 from the germline V gene are MNHEY and SVGAGI. The DNA of the CDR3 is TGTGCCAGCAGTTACCGCCAGGCCTTGAACTATGGCTACACCTTC. It translates to CASSYRQALNYGYTF.